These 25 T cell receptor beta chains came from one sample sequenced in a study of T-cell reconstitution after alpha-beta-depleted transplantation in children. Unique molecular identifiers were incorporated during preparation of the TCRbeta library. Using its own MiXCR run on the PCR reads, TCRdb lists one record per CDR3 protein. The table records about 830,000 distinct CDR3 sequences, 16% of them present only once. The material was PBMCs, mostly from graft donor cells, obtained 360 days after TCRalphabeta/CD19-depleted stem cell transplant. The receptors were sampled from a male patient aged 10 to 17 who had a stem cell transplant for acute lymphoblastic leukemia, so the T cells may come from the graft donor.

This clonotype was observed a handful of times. As DNA, the CDR3 is TGCAGTGCTAGACCGAGCAGCGGCTCTGACCGACTCACAGATACGCAGTATTTT. Translated, it gives CSARPSSGSDRLTDTQYF. The J gene is TRBJ2-3, the V gene TRBV20-1; the D gene is possibly TRBD2 (5 bases). The V end lost 2 bases, the J end lost 2 bases, and 23 bases lay between the germline ends. The CDR3 extends over 18 amino acids. The V gene's germline CDR1 is DFQATT and CDR2 SNEGSKA (reference sequence).

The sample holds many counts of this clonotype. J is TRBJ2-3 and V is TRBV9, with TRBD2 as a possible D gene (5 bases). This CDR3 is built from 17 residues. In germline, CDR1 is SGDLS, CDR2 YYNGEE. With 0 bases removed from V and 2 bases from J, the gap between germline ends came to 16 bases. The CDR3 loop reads CASSVGIASLLTDTQYF. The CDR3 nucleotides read TGTGCCAGCAGCGTAGGGATAGCGTCCCTACTCACAGATACGCAGTATTTT.

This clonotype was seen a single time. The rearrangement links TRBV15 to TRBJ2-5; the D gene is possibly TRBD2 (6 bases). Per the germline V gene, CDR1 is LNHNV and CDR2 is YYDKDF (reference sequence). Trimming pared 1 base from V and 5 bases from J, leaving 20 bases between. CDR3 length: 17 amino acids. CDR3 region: CATSRVGGRAGWETQYF. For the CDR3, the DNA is TGTGCCACCAGCAGAGTGGGGGGACGGGCAGGGTGGGAGACCCAGTACTTC.

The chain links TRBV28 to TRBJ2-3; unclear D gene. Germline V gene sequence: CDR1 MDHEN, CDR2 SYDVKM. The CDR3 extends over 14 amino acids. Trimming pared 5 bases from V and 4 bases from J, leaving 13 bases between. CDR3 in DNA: TGTGCCAGCAGTGTCAGGTGGACCGCAGATACGCAGTATTTT. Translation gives CASSVRWTADTQYF.

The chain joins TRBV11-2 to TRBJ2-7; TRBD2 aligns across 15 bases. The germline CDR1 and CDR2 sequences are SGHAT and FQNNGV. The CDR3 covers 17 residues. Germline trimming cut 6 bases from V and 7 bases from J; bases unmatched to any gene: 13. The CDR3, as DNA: TGTGCCAGCAGAACGGGACTAGCGGGAGGTCTGTCACGGGAGCAGTACTTC. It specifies CASRTGLAGGLSREQYF. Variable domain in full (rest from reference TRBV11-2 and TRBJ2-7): EAGVAQSPRYKIIEKRQSVAFWCNPISGHATLYWYQQILGQGPKLLIQFQNNGVVDDSQLPKDRFSAERLKGVDSTLKIQPAKLEDSAVYLCASRTGLAGGLSREQYFGPGTRLTVT.

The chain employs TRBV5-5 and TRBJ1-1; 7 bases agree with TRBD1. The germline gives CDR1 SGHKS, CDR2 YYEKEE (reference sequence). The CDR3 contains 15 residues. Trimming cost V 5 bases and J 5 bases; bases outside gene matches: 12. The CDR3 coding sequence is TGTGCCAGCAGAGTGGCGGACGTACAGGGGACTGAAGCTTTCTTT. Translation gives CASRVADVQGTEAFF. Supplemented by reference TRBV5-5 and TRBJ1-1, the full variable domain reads DAGVTQSPTHLIKTRGQQVTLRCSPISGHKSVSWYQQVLGQGPQFIFQYYEKEERGRGNFPDRFSARQFPNYSSELNVNALLLGDSALYLCASRVADVQGTEAFFGQGTRLTVV.

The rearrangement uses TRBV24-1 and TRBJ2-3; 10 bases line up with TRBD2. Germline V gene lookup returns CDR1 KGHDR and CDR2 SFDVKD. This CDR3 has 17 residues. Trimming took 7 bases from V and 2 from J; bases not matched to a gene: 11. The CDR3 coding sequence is TGTGCCACCAGAGCGGGAGGGCCTTTCTCTTTCACAGATACGCAGTATTTT. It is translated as CATRAGGPFSFTDTQYF.

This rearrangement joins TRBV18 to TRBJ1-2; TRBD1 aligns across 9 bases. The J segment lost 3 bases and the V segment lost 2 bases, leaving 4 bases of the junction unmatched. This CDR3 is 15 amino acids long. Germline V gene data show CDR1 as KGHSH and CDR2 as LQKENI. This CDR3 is CASSPKRDRDYGYTF. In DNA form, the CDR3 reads TGTGCCAGCTCACCAAAAAGGGACAGGGACTATGGCTACACCTTC.

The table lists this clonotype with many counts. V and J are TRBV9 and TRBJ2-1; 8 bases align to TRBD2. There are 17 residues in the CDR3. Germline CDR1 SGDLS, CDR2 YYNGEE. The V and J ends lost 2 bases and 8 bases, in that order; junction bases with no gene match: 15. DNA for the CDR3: TGTGCCAGCAGCGTCCACGGGACTAGTACGTTTCGAGATGAGCAGTTCTTC. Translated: CASSVHGTSTFRDEQFF.

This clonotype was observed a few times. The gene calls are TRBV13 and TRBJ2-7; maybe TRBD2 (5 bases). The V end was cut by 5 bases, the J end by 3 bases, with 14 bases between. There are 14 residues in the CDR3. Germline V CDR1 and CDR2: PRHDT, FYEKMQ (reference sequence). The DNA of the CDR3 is TGTGCCAGCAGCCCCCTGACGGGGTACTACGAGCAGTACTTC. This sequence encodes CASSPLTGYYEQYF.

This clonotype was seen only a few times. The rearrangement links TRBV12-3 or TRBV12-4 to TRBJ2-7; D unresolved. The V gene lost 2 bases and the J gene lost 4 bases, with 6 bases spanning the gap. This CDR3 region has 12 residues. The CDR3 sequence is CASSLIEYEQYF. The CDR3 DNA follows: TGTGCCAGCAGTTTAATAGAGTACGAGCAGTACTTC.

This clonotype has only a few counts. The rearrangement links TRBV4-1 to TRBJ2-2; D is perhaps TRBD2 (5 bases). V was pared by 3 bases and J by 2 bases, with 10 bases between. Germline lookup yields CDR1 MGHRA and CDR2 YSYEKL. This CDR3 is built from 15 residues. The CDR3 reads CASSQRVVNTGELFF. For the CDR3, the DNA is TGCGCCAGCAGCCAGCGGGTTGTAAACACCGGGGAGCTGTTTTTT.

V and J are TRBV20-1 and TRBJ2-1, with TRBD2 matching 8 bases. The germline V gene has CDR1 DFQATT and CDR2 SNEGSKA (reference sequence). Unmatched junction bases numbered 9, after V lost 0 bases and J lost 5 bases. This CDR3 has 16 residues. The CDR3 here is CSARDFGRATHNEQFF. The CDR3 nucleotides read TGCAGTGCTAGAGATTTCGGGAGGGCCACCCACAATGAGCAGTTCTTC.

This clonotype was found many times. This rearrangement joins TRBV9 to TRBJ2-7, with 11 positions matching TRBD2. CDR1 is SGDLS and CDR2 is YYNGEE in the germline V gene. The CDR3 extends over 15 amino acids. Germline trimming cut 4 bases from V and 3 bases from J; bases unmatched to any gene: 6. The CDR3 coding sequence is TGTGCCAGCAGCCCCCGCGGGACTAGCGGCTACGAGCAGTACTTC. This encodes CASSPRGTSGYEQYF.

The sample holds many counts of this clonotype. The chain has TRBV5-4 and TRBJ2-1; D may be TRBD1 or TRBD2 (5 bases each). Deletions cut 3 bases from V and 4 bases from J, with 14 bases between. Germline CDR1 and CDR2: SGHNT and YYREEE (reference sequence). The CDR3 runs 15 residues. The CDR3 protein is CASSWRGARYNEQFF. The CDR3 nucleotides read TGTGCCAGCAGCTGGAGAGGGGCTCGATACAATGAGCAGTTCTTC.

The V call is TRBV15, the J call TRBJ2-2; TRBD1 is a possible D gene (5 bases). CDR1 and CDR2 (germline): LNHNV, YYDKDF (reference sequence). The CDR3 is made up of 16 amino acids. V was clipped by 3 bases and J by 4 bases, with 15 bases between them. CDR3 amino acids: CATSRAQGIGTGELFF. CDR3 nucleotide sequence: TGTGCCACCAGCAGGGCGCAGGGCATAGGCACCGGGGAGCTGTTTTTT.

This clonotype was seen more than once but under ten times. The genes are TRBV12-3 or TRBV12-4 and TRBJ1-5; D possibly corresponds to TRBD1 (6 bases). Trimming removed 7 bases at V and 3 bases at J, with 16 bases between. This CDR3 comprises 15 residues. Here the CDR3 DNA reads TGTGCCAGCACACCTGGTACAGGGAACAATCAGCCCCAGCATTTT. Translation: CASTPGTGNNQPQHF.

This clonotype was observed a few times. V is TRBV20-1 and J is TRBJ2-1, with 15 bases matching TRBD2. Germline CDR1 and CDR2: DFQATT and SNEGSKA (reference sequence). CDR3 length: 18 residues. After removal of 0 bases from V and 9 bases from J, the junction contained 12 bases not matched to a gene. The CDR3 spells CSARDRGLAGGPFGEQFF. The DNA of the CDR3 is TGCAGTGCTAGAGATAGGGGACTAGCGGGAGGACCCTTTGGTGAGCAGTTCTTC.

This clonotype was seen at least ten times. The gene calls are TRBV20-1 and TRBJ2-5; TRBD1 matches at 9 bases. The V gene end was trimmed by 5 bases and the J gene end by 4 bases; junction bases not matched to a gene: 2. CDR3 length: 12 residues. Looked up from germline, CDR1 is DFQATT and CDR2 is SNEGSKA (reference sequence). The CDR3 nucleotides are TGCAGTGCTCCGGACAGGGGAGAGACCCAGTACTTC. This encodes CSAPDRGETQYF.

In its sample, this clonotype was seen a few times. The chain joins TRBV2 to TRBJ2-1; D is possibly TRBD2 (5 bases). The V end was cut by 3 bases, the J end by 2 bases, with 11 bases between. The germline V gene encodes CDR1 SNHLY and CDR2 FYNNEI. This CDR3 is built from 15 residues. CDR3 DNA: TGTGCCAGCAGTGAGACCAGCGGAACCTACAATGAGCAGTTCTTC. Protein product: CASSETSGTYNEQFF.

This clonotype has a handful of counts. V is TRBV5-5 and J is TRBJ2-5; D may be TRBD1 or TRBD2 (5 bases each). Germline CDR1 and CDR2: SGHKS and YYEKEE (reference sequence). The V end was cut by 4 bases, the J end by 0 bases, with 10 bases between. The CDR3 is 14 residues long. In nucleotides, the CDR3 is TGTGCCAGCAGCGGGGGACCGTACCAAGAGACCCAGTACTTC. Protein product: CASSGGPYQETQYF.

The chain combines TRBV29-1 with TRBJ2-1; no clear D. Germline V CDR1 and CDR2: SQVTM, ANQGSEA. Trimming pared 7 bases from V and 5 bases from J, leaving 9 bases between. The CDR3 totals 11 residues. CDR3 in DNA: TGCAGCGCCGCGGACCACAATGAGCAGTTCTTC. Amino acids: CSAADHNEQFF.

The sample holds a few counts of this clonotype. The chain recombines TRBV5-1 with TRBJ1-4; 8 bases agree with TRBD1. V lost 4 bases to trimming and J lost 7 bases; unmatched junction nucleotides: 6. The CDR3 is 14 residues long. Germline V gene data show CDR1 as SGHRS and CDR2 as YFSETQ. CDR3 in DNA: TGCGCCAGCAGCGACAGGGGCAGAAGTGAAAAACTGTTTTTT. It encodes CASSDRGRSEKLFF.

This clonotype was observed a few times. CDR3 nucleotide sequence: TGTGCCAGCAGGGCATCCGGGACAGGGTACTACGAGCAGTACTTC. It specifies CASRASGTGYYEQYF. The rearrangement links TRBV28 to TRBJ2-7, with 9 bases matching TRBD1. This CDR3 comprises 15 residues. V dropped 6 bases and J dropped 3; count of bases not matched to a gene: 9. CDR1 is MDHEN and CDR2 is SYDVKM in the germline V gene.

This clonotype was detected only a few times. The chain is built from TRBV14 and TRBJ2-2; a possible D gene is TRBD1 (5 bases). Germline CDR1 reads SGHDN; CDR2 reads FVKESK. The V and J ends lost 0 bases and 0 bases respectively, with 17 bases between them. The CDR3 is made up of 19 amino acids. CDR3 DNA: TGTGCCAGCAGCCAAGATCGGCAGGGCACACACTCGAACACCGGGGAGCTGTTTTTT. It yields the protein CASSQDRQGTHSNTGELFF.